Listed here is a single T cell receptor beta chain. Using immunoSEQ multiplex PCR, the repertoire was profiled, and TCRdb retains in-frame clones only, with some absent. This table has over 40,000 clones, more than 70% appearing once. This entry belongs to a study of early stage breast cancer tumors. Trimming pared 0 bases from V and 2 bases from J, leaving 10 bases between. The germline gives CDR1 SGHRS, CDR2 YFSETQ. The CDR3 has 15 amino acids. The TCR sequence derives from a person in their 40s with breast cancer. The sequencing input was blood. The chain joins TRBV5-1 to TRBJ2-3, with a tentative D call TRBD2 (5 bases). CDR3 DNA: TGCGCCAGCAGCTTGGAGCCGGGGATCACAGATACGCAGTATTTT. As protein: CASSLEPGITDTQYF. The full variable domain, rest sourced from reference TRBV5-1 and TRBJ2-3, is KAGVTQTPRYLIKTRGQQVTLSCSPISGHRSVSWYQQTPGQGLQFLFEYFSETQRNKGNFPGRFSGRQFSNSRSEMNVSTLELGDSALYLCASSLEPGITDTQYFGPGTRLTVL.